The clone carrying this T cell receptor beta chain was recorded once. Original methodology: Cell counts per sample came from amplifying reference gene primers. Clones were read by immunoSEQ multiplex PCR, and TCRdb kept only the in-frame ones, dropping some. The V and J calls and clone size come from that table; D and trimming were worked out from the DNA. Of about 400,000 clones listed, around 86% are singletons. This entry belongs to a study of blood T cell repertoires in COVID-19. Turning to the study itself: The origin of the acute and convalescent COVID-19 samples was the United States, Italy and Spain. Sources were T cells, B-cell-depleted T cells, or PBMCs; the material itself was cDNA or gDNA.

The receptor was isolated from a human donor in a cohort sampled during active COVID-19. The sample comprised peripheral blood.

CDR3 sequence (DNA): TGCGCCAGCAGCCTCGGACAGGGGACCGGGGAGCTGTTTTTT. It codes for CASSLGQGTGELFF. The V and J genes are TRBV4-1 and TRBJ2-2; 9 bases are a match to TRBD1. Unmatched junction bases numbered 2, after V lost 4 bases and J lost 5 bases. Germline assignment: CDR1 MGHRA and CDR2 YSYEKL. The CDR3 spans 14 residues.